In this sample, the clone carrying this TCR beta chain turned up many times. What it recognizes is unknown. From the 5' RACE reads, TCRdb called clonotypes with MiXCR, one entry per CDR3 protein. The table records approximately 66,000 distinct CDR3 sequences, approximately 13% of them present only once. The entry originates in a study of early T cells in non-severe SARS-CoV-2 infection. V was pared by 0 bases and J by 3 bases, with 10 bases between. The CDR3 totals 14 residues. Germline V lookup: CDR1 SGHRS, CDR2 YFSETQ. Overall study findings and caveats: Anti-spike CD8 responses were favored by VDJdb matching, which missed private and CD4 specificities.

The specimen sequenced was whole blood. The receptor's source is an adult who was a healthcare worker with PCR-confirmed SARS-CoV-2 infection or an uninfected control (not recorded which). The chain carries TRBV5-1 and TRBJ2-7; weak D call: TRBD1 (5 bases). Written as DNA, the CDR3 is TGCGCCAGCAGCTTGGCCGGCAGGGACTACGAGCAGTACTTC. This sequence encodes CASSLAGRDYEQYF.